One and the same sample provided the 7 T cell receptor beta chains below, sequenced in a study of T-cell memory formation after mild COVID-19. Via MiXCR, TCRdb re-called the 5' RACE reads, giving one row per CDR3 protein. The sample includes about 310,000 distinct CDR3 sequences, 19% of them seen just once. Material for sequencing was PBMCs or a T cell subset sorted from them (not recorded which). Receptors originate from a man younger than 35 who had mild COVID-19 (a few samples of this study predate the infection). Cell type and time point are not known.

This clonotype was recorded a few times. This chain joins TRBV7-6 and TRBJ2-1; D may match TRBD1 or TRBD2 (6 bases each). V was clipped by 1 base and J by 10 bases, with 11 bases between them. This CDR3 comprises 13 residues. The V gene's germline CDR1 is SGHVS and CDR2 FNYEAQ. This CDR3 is CASSLVGGWEQFF. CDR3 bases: TGTGCCAGCAGCTTAGTCGGGGGCTGGGAGCAGTTCTTC.

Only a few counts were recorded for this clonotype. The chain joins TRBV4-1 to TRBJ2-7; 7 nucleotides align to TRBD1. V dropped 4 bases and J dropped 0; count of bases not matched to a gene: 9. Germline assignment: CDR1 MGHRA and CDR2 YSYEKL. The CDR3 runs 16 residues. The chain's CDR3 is CASSPRGQAVSYEQYF. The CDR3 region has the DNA TGCGCCAGCAGCCCACGCGGACAGGCGGTCTCCTACGAGCAGTACTTC.

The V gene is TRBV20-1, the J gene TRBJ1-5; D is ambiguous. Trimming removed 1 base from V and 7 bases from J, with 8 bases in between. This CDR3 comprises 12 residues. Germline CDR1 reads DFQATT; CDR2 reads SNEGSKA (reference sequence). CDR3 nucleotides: TGCAGTGCTAGAGTGGGAGGCCAGCCCCAGCATTTT. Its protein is CSARVGGQPQHF.

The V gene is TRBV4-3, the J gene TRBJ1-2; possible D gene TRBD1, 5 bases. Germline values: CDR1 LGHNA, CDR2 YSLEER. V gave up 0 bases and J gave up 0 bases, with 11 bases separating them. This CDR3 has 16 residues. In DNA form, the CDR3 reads TGCGCCAGCAGCCAAGAAAAGGGGCGAGCTAACTATGGCTACACCTTC. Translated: CASSQEKGRANYGYTF.

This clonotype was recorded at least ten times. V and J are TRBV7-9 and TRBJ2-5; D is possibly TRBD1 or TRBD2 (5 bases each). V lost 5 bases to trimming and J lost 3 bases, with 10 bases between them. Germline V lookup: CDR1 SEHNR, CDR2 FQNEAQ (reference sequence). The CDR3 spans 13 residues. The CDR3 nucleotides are TGTGCCAGCAGCCTAGGGACCGAAGAGACCCAGTACTTC. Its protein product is CASSLGTEETQYF.

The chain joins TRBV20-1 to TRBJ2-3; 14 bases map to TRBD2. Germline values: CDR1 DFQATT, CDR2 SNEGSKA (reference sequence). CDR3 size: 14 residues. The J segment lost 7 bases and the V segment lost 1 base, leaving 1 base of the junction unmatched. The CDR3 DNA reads TGCAGTGCTAGAGGGACTAGCGGGGGGCATACGCAGTATTTT. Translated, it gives CSARGTSGGHTQYF.

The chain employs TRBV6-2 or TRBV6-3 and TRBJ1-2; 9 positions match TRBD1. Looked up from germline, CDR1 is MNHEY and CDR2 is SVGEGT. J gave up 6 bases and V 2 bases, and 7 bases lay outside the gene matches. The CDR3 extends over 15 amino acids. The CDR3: CASSYRHRDRDGYTF. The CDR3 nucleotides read TGTGCCAGCAGTTACCGACACCGGGACAGGGATGGCTACACCTTC.